The rows below give T cell receptor beta chains drawn from one sample of a study of blood T cells in healthy people across ages. TCRdb ran MiXCR on the 5' RACE reads and lists one entry per CDR3 protein. The data hold over a million distinct CDR3 sequences, with almost 25% observed a single time. The sample also formed part of further work on T cells of mothers and their children.

Sequencing used blood. All receptors come from a girl aged 2 to 9 in good health. Each CDR3 is given with its conserved first and last residue. Each record gives: D gene, V gene, J gene, clone size, CDR3 length, CDR3 protein, CDR3 DNA. The D gene is left open where the match is weak. Only part of the rows carry a size: once, few, many, or a class if the clone is expanded.

TRBD2	TRBV28	TRBJ2-5	few	14	CASSTTSGQETQYF	TGTGCCAGCAGTACCACTAGCGGGCAAGAGACCCAGTACTTC
TRBD1	TRBV29-1	TRBJ2-1	few	13	CSSDRGNYNEQFF	TGCAGCTCGGACAGGGGGAACTACAATGAGCAGTTCTTC
NA	TRBV10-3	TRBJ2-1	NA	13	CAISGGPGNEQFF	TGTGCCATCAGTGGGGGTCCTGGCAATGAGCAGTTCTTC
TRBD2	TRBV20-1	TRBJ2-5	NA	16	CSAGGEGLYLSETQYF	TGCAGTGCTGGGGGGGAAGGGCTTTACTTATCAGAGACCCAGTACTTC
NA	TRBV25-1	TRBJ2-5	NA	17	CASSEVTSGPDQETQYF	TGTGCCAGCAGTGAAGTTACTTCGGGACCAGACCAAGAGACCCAGTACTTC
NA	TRBV20-1	TRBJ2-7	few	14	CSAPRGGASYEQYF	TGCAGTGCTCCCCGCGGGGGCGCCTCCTACGAGCAGTACTTC
NA	TRBV5-6	TRBJ2-5	NA	13	CASSQRQQETQYF	TGTGCCAGCAGCCAGAGACAGCAAGAGACCCAGTACTTC
NA	TRBV12-3/TRBV12-4	TRBJ2-6	few	13	CASSSLGANVLTF	TGTGCCAGCAGTTCCCTTGGGGCCAACGTCCTGACTTTC
TRBD2	TRBV20-1	TRBJ2-7	NA	13	CSARQRGDYEQYF	TGCAGTGCCCGCCAGCGGGGAGACTACGAGCAGTACTTC
NA	TRBV6-5	TRBJ2-1	few	13	CASSYSSNNEQFF	TGTGCCAGCAGTTATTCATCTAACAATGAGCAGTTCTTC
NA	TRBV7-9	TRBJ1-5	NA	16	CASSLAPGSGDQPQHF	TGTGCCAGCAGCTTAGCGCCTGGTTCTGGGGATCAGCCCCAGCATTTT
NA	TRBV21-1	TRBJ2-5	NA	17	CASSKIRDRGWAETQYF	TGTGCCAGCAGCAAAATACGCGACAGGGGCTGGGCGGAGACCCAGTACTTC
NA	TRBV4-3	TRBJ1-2	few	18	CASSHYFAGTESNYGYTF	TGCGCCAGCAGCCATTATTTTGCCGGGACGGAATCTAACTATGGCTACACCTTC
TRBD1	TRBV29-1	TRBJ2-5	NA	13	CSVTVGGYETQYF	TGCAGCGTTACGGTAGGGGGCTATGAGACCCAGTACTTC
NA	TRBV7-8	TRBJ1-6	NA	15	CASSLGTSGGSPLHF	TGTGCCAGCAGCTTAGGGACCTCGGGGGGATCACCCCTCCACTTT
NA	TRBV4-2	TRBJ1-2	NA	12	CASSQDQTGYTF	TGTGCCAGCAGCCAAGATCAGACCGGCTACACCTTC
NA	TRBV20-1	TRBJ1-1	NA	15	CSARVYEGGETEAFF	TGCAGTGCTAGAGTCTACGAAGGAGGGGAAACTGAAGCTTTCTTT
TRBD1	TRBV5-4	TRBJ2-1	NA	19	CASSLAPLGQGLVEGQQFF	TGTGCCAGCAGCTTGGCTCCCCTCGGACAGGGTTTAGTAGAAGGCCAGCAGTTCTTC
NA	TRBV9	TRBJ2-1	few	14	CASSPPARGNEQFF	TGTGCCAGCAGCCCGCCAGCTCGGGGCAATGAGCAGTTCTTC
NA	TRBV20-1	TRBJ2-6	NA	16	CSALRTLSSGANVLTF	TGCAGTGCTCTAAGGACTCTAAGCTCTGGGGCCAACGTCCTGACTTTC
NA	TRBV5-1	TRBJ2-7	few	12	CASSRARTEQYF	TGCGCCAGCAGCCGGGCCCGTACCGAGCAGTACTTC
NA	TRBV7-9	TRBJ1-3	few	15	CASSLRGVTGNTIYF	TGCGCCAGCAGCTTAAGGGGGGTGACTGGAAACACCATATATTTT
NA	TRBV4-2	TRBJ1-1	few	14	CASSLGGRPGEAFF	TGTGCCAGCAGCCTTGGCGGCAGACCCGGTGAAGCTTTCTTT
NA	TRBV5-6	TRBJ2-3	many	18	CASSLVEYTTGSSDTQYF	TGTGCCAGCAGCTTGGTGGAGTACACCACCGGGTCCTCAGATACGCAGTATTTT
NA	TRBV7-8	TRBJ2-1	few	15	CASSLVLGEFNEQFF	TGTGCCAGCAGCTTAGTGCTGGGGGAATTCAACGAGCAGTTCTTC
TRBD1	TRBV12-3/TRBV12-4	TRBJ1-2	NA	17	CASSLIPTGTSNYGYTF	TGTGCCAGCAGTTTAATCCCGACAGGGACCTCTAACTATGGCTACACCTTC
NA	TRBV7-2	TRBJ1-1	NA	15	CASSLRVGDNTEAFF	TGTGCCAGCAGCTTAAGGGTCGGAGACAACACTGAAGCTTTCTTT
NA	TRBV7-3	TRBJ2-2	NA	16	CASSFRGGPHTGELFF	TGTGCCAGCAGCTTTAGGGGGGGGCCGCACACCGGGGAGCTGTTTTTT
TRBD1	TRBV27	TRBJ2-1	NA	13	CAANRGPNNEQFF	TGTGCCGCAAACAGGGGGCCCAACAATGAGCAGTTCTTC